This TCR beta chain emerged from a study of CD8 T cell repertoires and HIV-1 epitope variants. The overall study: Twenty-five autologous and known Gag and Nef epitope variant peptides each stimulated T cells separately. Tested: three Gag epitope families, Nef HW9 and YT9. Enriched T cells were co-cultured with equal autologous T cell-negative cells. Regarding the study as a whole: Most of the nine antigen-specific clonotypes appeared cross-reactive to autologous or escape variants.

With respect to this clone: Antigen: not known.

Here immunoSEQ multiplex PCR was the method, and the copy in TCRdb shows in-frame clones only, minus some. This sample carries about 7,300 clones, roughly 67% of them seen once, and the ten largest clones take 40% to 50%. CDR3 length: 13 amino acids. The sequenced material came from cultured CD8+ T cells derived from PBMCs. This sequence originates from a male donor with HIV. The rearrangement links TRBV21-1 to TRBJ2-7; TRBD1 reflects the table's D call only, with no check against the DNA. TRBV21-1 is an annotated pseudogene. The CDR3 spells CASSLTGPYEQYF. The DNA for the CDR3 is TGTGCCAGCAGCTTAACAGGGCCCTACGAGCAGTACTTC.